Sequencing of this T cell receptor beta chain was carried out in a study of blood T cell repertoires in COVID-19. Looking at the study overall: PBMCs, B-cell-depleted T cells, or T cells provided the cDNA or gDNA that made up the material.

Original data processing: It was from reference gene primer amplification that nucleated cell counts were estimated. TCRdb keeps only in-frame clones here, not all; method: immunoSEQ multiplex PCR. D and trimming were read from the DNA, whereas the V and J calls and clone size are those reported in that table. The sample has about 210,000 clones, almost 90% seen once. Germline values: CDR1 LGHDT, CDR2 YNNKEL (reference sequence). Trimming took off 4 bases at V and 8 bases at J, with 9 bases between the two ends. The CDR3 is made up of 12 amino acids. This clone was observed once. The chain carries TRBV3-1 (or the pseudogene TRBV3-2) and TRBJ2-1, with D uncertain. The sample comprised peripheral blood. This TCR derives from a man aged 18-30 years with active or convalescent COVID-19. The CDR3 region has the DNA TGTGCCAGCAGCCCCAGGTTCGATGAGCAGTTCTTC. This sequence encodes CASSPRFDEQFF.